Listed below are T cell receptor beta chains from one sample, sequenced in a study of Graves' ophthalmopathy and Graves' hyperthyroidism. From the multiplex PCR reads, TCRdb called clonotypes with MiXCR, one entry per CDR3 protein. The table includes 200,000 to 300,000 distinct CDR3 sequences, around 50% detected once. The sequencing input was peripheral blood. These receptors all come from an adult man with Graves' ophthalmopathy. The CDR3 runs from the conserved cysteine through the conserved F or W. A D gene is named only where the DNA matches it firmly. For some rows the clone size is stated as once, few or many, or as a class when expanded; others skip it.

clone size,CDR3 length,D gene,J gene,V gene,CDR3 DNA,CDR3 protein
.,12,.,TRBJ1-1,TRBV29-1,TGCAGCGTTCAAGTTAGGGGGACTGAAGCTTTCTTT,CSVQVRGTEAFF
.,16,.,TRBJ2-6,TRBV7-2,TGTGCCAGCAGCCCCGAGGCCACCTCTGGGGCCAACGTCCTGACTTTC,CASSPEATSGANVLTF
many,14,.,TRBJ1-4,TRBV25-1,TGTGCCAGCCTACAGGCGGGGACTAATGAAAAACTGTTTTTT,CASLQAGTNEKLFF
few,15,TRBD1,TRBJ2-7,TRBV15,TGTGCCACCAGCAGAGTCCGGGACAGGGCCGACGAGCAGTACTTC,CATSRVRDRADEQYF
few,15,TRBD1,TRBJ1-2,TRBV6-2/TRBV6-3,TGTGCCAGCAGGAATTCGGGACAGCCTAACTATGGCTACACCTTC,CASRNSGQPNYGYTF
.,14,.,TRBJ2-5,TRBV7-2,TGTGCCAGCAGCTCCGGGCAGGCTGGTGAGACCCAGAACTTC,CASSSGQAGETQNF
many,13,.,TRBJ1-6,TRBV12-3/TRBV12-4,TGTGCCAGCAGTTCGTCCTATAATTCACCCCTCCACTTT,CASSSSYNSPLHF
.,14,TRBD1,TRBJ1-1,TRBV10-3,TGTGCCATCAAGAGACAGGGAACGAACACTGAAGCTTTCTTT,CAIKRQGTNTEAFF
.,13,.,TRBJ1-5,TRBV20-1,TGCAGTGCGGTCGTCGAGGGTAATCAGCCCCAGCATTTT,CSAVVEGNQPQHF
few,13,.,TRBJ1-1,TRBV29-1,TGCAGCGTTGAAGAGACAAGGAACACTGAAGCTTTCTTT,CSVEETRNTEAFF
.,14,.,TRBJ2-7,TRBV24-1,TGTGCCACCAGTGAAAACAGGGACTGGCACAAGCAGTACTTC,CATSENRDWHKQYF
few,11,.,TRBJ1-5,TRBV12-3/TRBV12-4,TGTGCCAGCAGCCAAGCCGGAGCCCAGCATTTT,CASSQAGAQHF
once,14,TRBD2,TRBJ2-7,TRBV2,TGTGCCAGCAGACCGGGACTAGCAAGTGGCGAGCAGTACTTC,CASRPGLASGEQYF
.,15,.,TRBJ1-6,TRBV5-5,TGTGCCAGCAGCTTACGGGGGGATGGTAATTCACCCCTCCACTTT,CASSLRGDGNSPLHF
.,14,.,TRBJ1-5,TRBV19,TGTGCCAGTAGTATTGGGGGCAGGGCCCAGCCCCAGCATTTT,CASSIGGRAQPQHF
.,11,.,TRBJ1-1,TRBV29-1,TGCAGCGTTGCGACCCCCGCGGAAGCTTTCTTT,CSVATPAEAFF
.,15,TRBD1,TRBJ2-7,TRBV7-2,TGTGCCAGCAGCTTTAGACAGGGTTCGGTCTACGAGCAGTACTTC,CASSFRQGSVYEQYF
.,16,TRBD1,TRBJ2-2,TRBV2,TGTGCCAGCAGGCCCGGGACAGGGGGACTCGGCGGGGAGCTGTTTTTT,CASRPGTGGLGGELFF
.,12,.,TRBJ1-1,TRBV10-2,TGCGCCAGCAGTGAGCTTCAGGGCGGAGCTTTCTTT,CASSELQGGAFF
.,14,.,TRBJ2-5,TRBV12-3/TRBV12-4,TGTGCCAGCACCCGGCAGGGGGGGCAAGAGACCCAGTACTTC,CASTRQGGQETQYF
.,14,.,TRBJ1-5,TRBV10-3,TGTGCCAGCAGTCCATGGGAGGGCAATCAGCCCCAGCATTTT,CASSPWEGNQPQHF
.,15,.,TRBJ1-1,TRBV19,TGTGCCAGTACCCTTGGGTCTTTCGAGAACACTGAAGCTTTCTTT,CASTLGSFENTEAFF
.,13,.,TRBJ1-6,TRBV7-9,TGTGCCAGCAGCTTAGCCCGGGCTTCACCCCTCCACTTT,CASSLARASPLHF
.,15,.,TRBJ1-3,TRBV4-2,TGTGCCAGCAGCCAAGATTCGCTGGTATCGAACACCATATATTTT,CASSQDSLVSNTIYF